This T cell receptor (beta chain) appears in the sequencing data of a study of CD8 T cells in ankylosing spondylitis. Whole-study results and caveats: As for the disease-linked clones, they showed a CD8+ phenotype and occurred at relatively low frequencies in peripheral blood. There was reportedly significant enrichment of clones that were disease-linked in matched ankylosing spondylitis synovial fluid. Reactive arthritis synovial fluid and blood previously showed some of these motif variants.

V was trimmed by 4 bases and J by 5 bases, leaving 18 bases between them. This CDR3 region has 16 residues. Germline V gene data show CDR1 as LGHNA and CDR2 as YSLEER. Researchers built TCR beta libraries using quantitative 5'-RACE with molecular barcodes. TCRdb recomputed calls from the 5' RACE reads with MiXCR, one row per CDR3 protein. The table records 300,000 to 350,000 distinct CDR3 sequences, about a fifth of them present only once. Regarding this clonotype: What it binds is not known.

The material sequenced was blood, either unsorted or a sorted T cell fraction (not recorded which). The rearrangement uses TRBV4-3 and TRBJ2-1, with D tentatively TRBD1 (6 bases). The sequence derives from a female donor with ankylosing spondylitis or in good health (not recorded which). CDR3 in DNA: TGCGCCAGCAGCCTAGGGGGAGCTGCTATCGACAATGAGCAGTTCTTC. It codes for CASSLGGAAIDNEQFF.